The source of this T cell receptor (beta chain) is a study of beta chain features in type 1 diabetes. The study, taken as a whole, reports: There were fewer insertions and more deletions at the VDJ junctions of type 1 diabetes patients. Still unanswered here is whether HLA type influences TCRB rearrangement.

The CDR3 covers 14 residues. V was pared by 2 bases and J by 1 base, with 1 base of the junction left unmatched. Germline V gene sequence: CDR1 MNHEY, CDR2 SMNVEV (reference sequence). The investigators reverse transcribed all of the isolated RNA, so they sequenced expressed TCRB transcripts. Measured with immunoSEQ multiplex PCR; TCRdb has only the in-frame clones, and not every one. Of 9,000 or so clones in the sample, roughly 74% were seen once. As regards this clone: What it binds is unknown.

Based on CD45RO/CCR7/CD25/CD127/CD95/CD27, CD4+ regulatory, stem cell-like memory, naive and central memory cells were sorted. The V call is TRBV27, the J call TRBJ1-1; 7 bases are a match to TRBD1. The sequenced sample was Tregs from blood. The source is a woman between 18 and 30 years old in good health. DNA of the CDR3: TGTGCCAGCAGTTTACAGGGGGAGAACACTGAAGCTTTCTTT. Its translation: CASSLQGENTEAFF.